This T cell receptor beta chain was identified during a study of T cell responses to AZD1222 COVID-19 vaccine (dated by TCRdb to the early 2020s). General notes on the study: AZD1222 recipients whose second dose came at about 4 weeks and those whose second dose came at about 12 weeks were combined into one group, since spike-specific TCR depth and breadth did not differ between the two schedules. Trial participants were enrolled by age into subgroups of 18-55, 56-69 and 70-plus years, and roughly 160, 29 and 62 TCR-sequenced participants, respectively, were included in these subgroups. TCR sequencing was performed for over 230 trial participants, of whom 207 were given two doses of AZD1222 and 26 were given two doses of MenACWY control vaccine.

What the research found in general, with its limitations: Only five to seven AZD1222 recipients were SARS-CoV-2 seropositive at baseline, limiting conclusions about previously exposed vaccinees. Reportedly, close to half of the unique spike-specific TCRs recognized epitopes lying outside the regions that are mutated in the B.1.351 and B.1.1.7 variants. The 56-69-year group was small, and its depth increase did not reach significance, likely because of low power. Because no day 14 peak-response samples were available, the repertoires could be characterized only after the peak T cell response. Participants were mostly white British and included more females than males, and it was suggested by the authors that clonal diversity may have been underestimated. After two AZD1222 doses, both the breadth and the depth of spike-specific TCRs were significantly higher than at day 0 and than in MenACWY recipients. Vaccine-associated CD4 TCRs spanned the whole spike protein, with dominant responses in regions 160-218 and 743-854.

The CDR3 regions of human TCRbeta chains were analyzed by immunosequencing. The published analysis was carried out like this. Repertoire TCRs were matched against a reference library of SARS-CoV-2-specific TCRs generated with the MIRA antigen-specificity platform. Breadth was defined as the fraction of unique TCRs that were SARS-CoV-2-associated. Depth was defined as the fraction of total T cells that were SARS-CoV-2-associated. Using the MIRA data, every spike-specific TCR was mapped to the spike region that the TCR reacted to and assigned to either a CD4 or a CD8 class. Log10-transformed breadth and depth values were compared by one-way ANOVA with Sidak's multiple comparisons tests. Sourced from immuneACCESS, this table was stored by TCRdb with only in-frame sequences that have V and J called. A share of the clones is absent; for the studies checked, an unresolved V gene accounts for under half, and the remainder has no known explanation. From that table come the V and J calls and clone size; the DNA was used to work out D and trimming. The sample yields about 94,000 clones; roughly 90% were counted once. Of the sample, about 14% is held by the ten largest clones.

As concerns this clone: Its antigen is not yet known. The sample holds no much larger clone one base away, and base qualities are not on file.

CDR1 and CDR2, per the germline V gene, are SGHRS and YFSETQ. Relative to germline, V is missing 7 bases and J is missing 4 bases, with 9 bases of the junction outside any gene match. The CDR3 covers 14 residues, taking in both the cysteine and the phenylalanine. CDR3 DNA only is kept here, 42 bases in frame from base 1. Explained via the paper, the time point label denotes: baseline before first vaccination. Vaccinee samples were obtained from the UK trials COV001 and COV002, which included a single-blind randomized controlled phase 2/3 trial of AZD1222 (ChAdOx1 nCoV-19) in healthy adults. Trial participant PBMC samples were collected at day 0 and day 28 after the second dose for TCRbeta chain sequencing.

The TCR comes from an adult in good health. Sequenced here: peripheral blood, sampled on day 0 of AZD1222 vaccination. The sequence is built from TRBV5-1 and TRBJ2-7; TRBD1 fits 9 bases in the junction. The CDR3 region has the sequence CASGTGRRGYEQYF. The base sequence is TGCGCCAGCGGGACAGGGAGGAGGGGTTACGAGCAGTACTTC.